These 8 T cell receptor beta chains share one sample of origin, sequenced in a study of OX40 agonist ivuxolimab in advanced cancers. Here immunoSEQ multiplex PCR was the method, and the copy in TCRdb shows in-frame clones only, minus some. The sample holds about 17,000 clones, 82% seen once. The sample in question was CD4+ or CD8+ T cells sorted from blood, obtained in a trial of the OX40 agonist ivuxolimab. The receptor set was obtained from an adult with an advanced solid tumor such as melanoma, head and neck, liver or kidney cancer.

The chain employs TRBV5-1 and TRBJ2-7, with 8 nucleotides matching TRBD1. CDR3 size: 15 residues. V was clipped by 0 bases and J by 4 bases; unmatched bases: 6. Germline assignment: CDR1 SGHRS and CDR2 YFSETQ. The DNA of the CDR3 is TGCGCCAGCAGCTTGGATGGGACAGGAGTGTACGAGCAGTACTTC. Translating it yields CASSLDGTGVYEQYF.

J is TRBJ2-7 and V is TRBV30; D not resolved. Germline values: CDR1 GTSNPN, CDR2 SVGIG (reference sequence). V lost 0 bases and J lost 6, with 6 bases in between. The CDR3 is made up of 11 amino acids. In DNA, the CDR3 is TGTGCCTGGAGTGTCATGTTCGAGCAGTACTTC. It translates to CAWSVMFEQYF.

The chain combines TRBV27 with TRBJ1-2; D may be TRBD1 (5 bases). The germline V gene has CDR1 MNHEY and CDR2 SMNVEV (reference sequence). This CDR3 has 12 amino acids. The germline V and J ends were trimmed by 6 bases and 4 bases, with 9 bases remaining between them. The CDR3 nucleotides read TGTGCCAGCAGGACAGCCTCCTATGGCTACACCTTC. This encodes CASRTASYGYTF.

The chain is built from TRBV6-5 and TRBJ1-1, with TRBD1 as a possible D gene (5 bases). This CDR3 is built from 12 residues. Germline V gene sequence: CDR1 MNHEY, CDR2 SVGAGI. Trimming took 10 bases from V and 8 from J, leaving 17 bases between them. CDR3 amino acids: CATSAGTREAFF. The CDR3 DNA is TGTGCCACCTCGGCAGGGACCCGGGAAGCTTTCTTT.

The rearrangement joins TRBV29-1 to TRBJ1-4; D remains unclear. This CDR3 is built from 16 residues. The germline V gene has CDR1 SQVTM and CDR2 ANQGSEA. Trimming removed 4 bases from V and 4 bases from J, with 19 bases in between. The CDR3 is CSVGVDGETFNEKLFF. DNA for the CDR3: TGCAGCGTTGGTGTCGACGGAGAAACCTTTAATGAAAAACTGTTTTTT.

In DNA, the CDR3 is TGTGCCAGCAGTTTGATCGGACAACAACGGGGTGAGCAGTTCTTC. Translated, it gives CASSLIGQQRGEQFF. The genes are TRBV27 and TRBJ2-1; D tentatively reads TRBD1 or TRBD2 (5 bases each). The CDR3 has 15 residues. Germline values: CDR1 MNHEY, CDR2 SMNVEV (reference sequence). Trimming took off 3 bases at V and 9 bases at J, with 18 bases between the two ends.

The chain employs TRBV7-2 and TRBJ2-2; D perhaps matches TRBD1 (8 bases). From germline, CDR1 is SGHTA and CDR2 FQGNSA. Trimming took 6 bases from V and 5 from J, leaving 16 bases between them. CDR3 length: 15 amino acids. The CDR3 DNA sequence: TGTGCCAGCAGGAGCGGGACAGGACGTACCGGGGAGCTGTTTTTT. Translated, it gives CASRSGTGRTGELFF.

In its sample, this clone was seen a few times. The chain is built from TRBV9 and TRBJ2-5; 8 nucleotides line up with TRBD2. V shed 4 bases and J 0 bases; nucleotides not matched to a gene: 5. The CDR3 has 15 amino acids. Germline V gives CDR1 SGDLS, CDR2 YYNGEE. CDR3 nucleotide sequence: TGTGCCAGCAGCTCCTTAGCGGGAAACCAAGAGACCCAGTACTTC. Its protein product is CASSSLAGNQETQYF.